This T cell receptor (beta chain) appears in the sequencing data of a study of T cell clonotyping in hematopoietic cell transplantation (dated by TCRdb to the early 2020s). About the investigation overall: The study collected 130 or so blood samples from approximately 40 consecutive transplant recipients and their related donors. Patients were recruited between September 2015 and early 2017 and followed until late 2020 or death. Broad study findings and their caveats: Sample size was limited, and cells were not sorted, so CD4 and CD8 repertoire contributions could not be separated. After transplant, TCR diversity in recipients dropped, and pathologically expanded clonotypes increased progressively from day 30 to day 180. Just a small fraction of recipient repertoires overlapped with donor repertoires, and more than 97% appeared de novo at the given depth. Broader posttransplant TCR repertoire diversity was predicted by donor and pretransplant recipient Inverse Simpson Index values.

The germline V gene supplies CDR1 SNHLY and CDR2 FYNNEI. V is clipped by 5 bases and J by 5 bases, and the sequence between their germline boundaries is 12 bases long. Its CDR3 holds 14 amino acids, cysteine through phenylalanine. This entry keeps only the CDR3 DNA: 42 bases, framed from base 1. Blood samples for TCR beta sequencing were provided by related transplant donors. Nuclei Lysis Solution was used to extract genomic DNA from fresh or cryopreserved unfractionated peripheral blood mononuclear cells. TCR beta CDR3 regions were amplified from genomic DNA with the immunoSEQ assay, a bias-controlled multiplex PCR using V- and J-specific primers. A proprietary barcode and Illumina adapter sequences were added to the CDR3 amplicons in a second PCR step. An Illumina MiSeq instrument was used to sequence the CDR3 libraries. In the paper's pipeline: immunoSEQ Analyzer 3.0 was used for export and quality control, with R Bioconductor and Immunarch used for downstream analyses. Repertoire metrics were calculated using only productive rearrangements within the normalized downsampled data set. Pathologically expanded clonotypes were defined as those larger than 5 templates in the normalized cohort. Repertoire diversity was measured with the Inverse Simpson Index. CMV-specificity analyses were carried out on the non-normalized data set to capture all clonotypes. Sourced from immuneACCESS, this table was stored by TCRdb with only in-frame sequences that have V and J called. A share of the clones is absent; for the studies checked, an unresolved V gene accounts for under half, and the remainder has no known explanation. V and J calls and clone size are as listed in that table; D and trimming were resolved from the DNA. Present in this sample are more than 55,000 clones, approximately 94% of which were seen just once. Clones ranked in the top ten supply roughly 1.7% of the sample.

As to this clone: The antigen it binds to is not known. No much larger clonotype is one base removed from it; base qualities were not supplied.

The chain joins TRBV2 to TRBJ2-2, and TRBD2 may be the D gene, going by 6 matching bases. The receptor was isolated from a man in his fifties or sixties in good health. Some clones in this sample may be carry-over from other donors' samples. Material for sequencing was peripheral blood mononuclear cells. The nucleotide sequence is TGTGCCAGCAGTTGGAGGGGTGGGACCGGGGAGCTGTTTTTT. Translated, this is CASSWRGGTGELFF.